The source of this T cell receptor beta chain is a study of T cell responses to AZD1222 COVID-19 vaccine. Background on the study: Samples with a second dose at about 4 or about 12 weeks were pooled together. Study observations and caveats: Donors in the cohort were predominantly white British and more often female, and clonal diversity was possibly underestimated. Epitopes outside B.1.351 and B.1.1.7 mutated regions reportedly drew nearly half of spike TCRs. Scientists sampled the repertoires only once the peak T cell response had passed.

This CDR3 has 14 residues. Germline V CDR1 and CDR2: LNHDA, SQIVND (reference sequence). Trimming stripped 6 bases from V and 3 bases from J, with 15 bases between. The data were produced by immunoSEQ multiplex PCR, yet TCRdb's version contains in-frame clones alone and is incomplete. The sample consists of approximately 68,000 clones, roughly 88% of them appearing once. On this clone itself: Its antigen is unknown.

The chain links TRBV19 to TRBJ2-7; D is tentatively TRBD1 or TRBD2 (6 bases each). The receptor was derived from an adult in good health. The source was peripheral blood, collected on day 0 of AZD1222 vaccination. The CDR3 here is CASSPTGGGYEQYF. In nucleotides, the CDR3 is TGTGCCAGTAGCCCAACAGGAGGGGGCTACGAGCAGTACTTC.